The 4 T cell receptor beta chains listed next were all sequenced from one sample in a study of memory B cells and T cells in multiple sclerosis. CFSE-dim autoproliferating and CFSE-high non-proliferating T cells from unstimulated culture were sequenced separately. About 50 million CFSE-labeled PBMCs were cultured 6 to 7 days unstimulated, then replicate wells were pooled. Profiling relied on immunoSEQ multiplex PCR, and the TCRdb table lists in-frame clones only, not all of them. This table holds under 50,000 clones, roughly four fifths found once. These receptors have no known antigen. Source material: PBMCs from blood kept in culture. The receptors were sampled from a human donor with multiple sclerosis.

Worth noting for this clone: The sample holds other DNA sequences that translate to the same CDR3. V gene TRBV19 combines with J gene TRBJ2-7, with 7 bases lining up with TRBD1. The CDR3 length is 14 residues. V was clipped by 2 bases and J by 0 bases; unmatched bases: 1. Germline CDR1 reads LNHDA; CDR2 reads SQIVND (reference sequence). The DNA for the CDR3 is TGTGCCAGTAGTATAAGGGGGCGCTCCTACGAGCAGTACTTC. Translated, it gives CASSIRGRSYEQYF. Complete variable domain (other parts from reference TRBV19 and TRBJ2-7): DGGITQSPKYLFRKEGQNVTLSCEQNLNHDAMYWYRQDPGQGLRLIYYSQIVNDFQKGDIAEGYSVSREKKESFPLTVTSAQKNPTAFYLCASSIRGRSYEQYFGPGTRLTVT.

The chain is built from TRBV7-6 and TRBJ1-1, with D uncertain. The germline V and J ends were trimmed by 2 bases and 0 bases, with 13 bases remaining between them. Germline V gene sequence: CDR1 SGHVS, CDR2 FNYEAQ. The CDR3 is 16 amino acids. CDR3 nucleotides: TGTGCCAGCAGCTTAATGAGGGTCGGGATGAACACTGAAGCTTTCTTT. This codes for CASSLMRVGMNTEAFF.

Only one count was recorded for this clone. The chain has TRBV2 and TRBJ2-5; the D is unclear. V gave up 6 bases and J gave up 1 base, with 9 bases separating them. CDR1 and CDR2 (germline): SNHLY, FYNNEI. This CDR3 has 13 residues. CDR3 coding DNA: TGTGCCAGCAGAAGGGTCGGCCAAGAGACCCAGTACTTC. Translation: CASRRVGQETQYF.

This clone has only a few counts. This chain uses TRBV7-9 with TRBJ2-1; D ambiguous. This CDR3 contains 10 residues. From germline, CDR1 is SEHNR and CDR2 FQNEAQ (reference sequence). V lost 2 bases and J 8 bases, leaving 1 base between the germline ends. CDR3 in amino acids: CASSLYEQFF. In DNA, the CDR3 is TGTGCCAGCAGCTTATATGAGCAGTTCTTC.